This is a list of T cell receptor beta chains from one sample in a study of memory CD8 T cells in hepatitis C reinfection. TCRdb's copy holds only in-frame clones and misses some; the assay was immunoSEQ multiplex PCR. Of approximately 46,000 clones in the sample, roughly 89% were seen once. Material: naive CD8+ T cells sorted from blood. The receptor set was obtained from a man aged 18-30 years with hepatitis C virus infection. The CDR3 runs from the conserved cysteine through the conserved F or W. The D gene is left open where the match is weak. The listing skips clone size in some rows; elsewhere it reads once, few, many or a size class.

>TRBD2|TRBJ2-1|once|TRBV2
TGTGCCAGCAGTCAAAGGGACTACTCCTACAATGAGCAGTTCTTC
CASSQRDYSYNEQFF
>TRBD2|TRBJ2-1|-|TRBV7-9
TGTGCCAGCAGTCGAGCGGGGGGGGACAATGAGCAGTTCTTC
CASSRAGGDNEQFF
>TRBD2|TRBJ2-1|-|TRBV15
TGTGCCACCAGCAGTAACCAGTGGGCTCTAGCGGGAGGCCCTGGTAATGAGCAGTTCTTC
CATSSNQWALAGGPGNEQFF
>-|TRBJ2-1|-|TRBV29-1
TGCAGCGTTGAGCGGGCGGACTACAATGAGCAGTTCTTC
CSVERADYNEQFF
>-|TRBJ2-7|-|TRBV19
TGTGCCAGTAGTATCGAGGACAGAGGATTATCTGGGCAGTACTTC
CASSIEDRGLSGQYF
>TRBD2|TRBJ2-3|-|TRBV7-9
TGTGCCAGCAGCCCCCGGACTAGCGGGTACGCAGATACGCAGTATTTT
CASSPRTSGYADTQYF
>-|TRBJ2-1|-|TRBV19
TGTGCCAGTAGTATGGACTCGGGGTCCTACAATGAGCAGTTCTTC
CASSMDSGSYNEQFF
>-|TRBJ2-1|-|TRBV6-5
TGTGCCAGCAGTGTTACAGGTTACAATGAGCAGTTCTTC
CASSVTGYNEQFF
>-|TRBJ1-3|-|TRBV30
TGTGCCGTACAGGGCGCAAGCTCTGGAAACACCATATATTTT
CAVQGASSGNTIYF
>TRBD1|TRBJ2-1|-|TRBV5-5
TGTGCCAGCAAGACAAACAGGGGGAGGTACAATGAGCAGTTCTTC
CASKTNRGRYNEQFF
>TRBD1|TRBJ2-7|-|TRBV19
TGTGCCAGTAGTCTCGGCCCCCAGACAGGGGGCTCCTACGAGCAGTACTTC
CASSLGPQTGGSYEQYF
>-|TRBJ2-5|-|TRBV25-1
TGTGCCAGCAGTGAATATGGAGGGGGCTGGGAGACCCAGTACTTC
CASSEYGGGWETQYF
>-|TRBJ1-1|few|TRBV5-1
TGCGCCAGCAGCCCAACTACAGGGTGGAGGACTGAAGCTTTCTTT
CASSPTTGWRTEAFF
>TRBD1|TRBJ1-1|-|TRBV19
TGTGCCAGTAGGACAGGGGGCACTGAAGCTTTCTTT
CASRTGGTEAFF